Listed below are T cell receptor beta chains from one sample, sequenced in a study of T cell repertoires in cytomegalovirus infection. Each CDR3 protein is one row after TCRdb ran MiXCR on the reads. The sample includes fewer than 550,000 distinct CDR3 sequences, approximately 10% of them seen just once. The sequenced sample was PBMCs. These receptors all stem from a human donor in good health (CMV status not recorded). Some clones in this sample may be carry-over from other donors' samples. Each CDR3 is given with its conserved first and last residue. A D gene is named only where the DNA matches it firmly. Some rows have no size entry. The others give once, few or many, or a class for an expanded clone.

CDR3aa,CDR3nt,d_gene,j_gene,v_gene,abundance
CASLQKGSHLGNQPQHF,TGTGCCAGTTTACAGAAAGGGTCCCACCTAGGCAATCAGCCCCAGCATTTT,NA,TRBJ1-5,TRBV19,many
CATLGTLNTGELFF,TGTGCCACTTTAGGGACGTTGAACACCGGGGAGCTGTTTTTT,NA,TRBJ2-2,TRBV19,NA
CASSQAAMNTGELFF,TGTGCCAGCAGCCAAGCTGCTATGAACACCGGGGAGCTGTTTTTT,NA,TRBJ2-2,TRBV3-1,many
CSVASDSSYEQYF,TGCAGCGTTGCCTCGGACTCCTCTTACGAGCAGTACTTC,NA,TRBJ2-7,TRBV29-1,few
CASSHPGTSGSPGELFF,TGCGCCAGCAGTCATCCCGGGACTAGCGGGAGCCCCGGGGAGCTGTTTTTT,TRBD2,TRBJ2-2,TRBV4-1,NA
CASSRDTAKYEQYF,TGTGCCAGCAGCCGGGACACGGCGAAGTACGAGCAGTACTTC,NA,TRBJ2-7,TRBV6-1,many
CASSTGYPSEQYF,TGTGCCAGCAGTACAGGATACCCAAGCGAGCAGTACTTC,NA,TRBJ2-7,TRBV2,many
CSAPQGTYEQYF,TGCAGTGCCCCCCAGGGAACCTACGAGCAGTACTTC,NA,TRBJ2-7,TRBV20-1,few
CSARDRLAGFTDTQYF,TGCAGTGCTAGAGATCGCCTAGCGGGGTTCACAGATACGCAGTATTTT,TRBD2,TRBJ2-3,TRBV20-1,NA
CASSSRTGNTGELFF,TGTGCCAGCAGCTCCCGTACGGGGAACACCGGGGAGCTGTTTTTT,NA,TRBJ2-2,TRBV11-2,many
CAAGYRGLNTEAFF,TGTGCCGCGGGGTACAGGGGACTGAACACTGAAGCTTTCTTT,TRBD1,TRBJ1-1,TRBV15,NA
CASNLQGPLSNQPQHF,TGTGCCAGCAACCTACAGGGCCCCTTGAGCAATCAGCCCCAGCATTTT,NA,TRBJ1-5,TRBV6-1,many
CASSLWGGQTLKSSYNEQFF,TGTGCCAGCAGCTTATGGGGCGGGCAGACCCTCAAGAGCTCCTACAATGAGCAGTTCTTC,NA,TRBJ2-1,TRBV7-3,NA
CASSSDRARGYEQYF,TGTGCCAGCAGCTCCGACAGGGCCAGGGGGTACGAGCAGTACTTC,TRBD1,TRBJ2-7,TRBV5-4,many
CAISEGQRSNQPQHF,TGTGCCATCAGTGAGGGACAGAGAAGCAATCAGCCCCAGCATTTT,NA,TRBJ1-5,TRBV10-3,many
CASGLGGQTAAFF,TGTGCTAGTGGTTTGGGCGGGCAGACCGCCGCTTTCTTT,NA,TRBJ1-1,TRBV12-5,many